These T cell receptor beta chains were read from a single sample in a study of Ad26.COV2.S vaccination and SARS-CoV-2 variants. Produced via immunoSEQ multiplex PCR; TCRdb's table is partial and in-frame only. The sample contains approximately 300,000 clones, 70% to 90% of which appear only once. Material: peripheral blood, obtained in a trial of Ad26.COV2.S vaccine versus placebo. The source is a person between 18 and 65 years old who received the Ad26.COV2.S COVID-19 vaccine or a placebo. CDR3s include the opening cysteine and the closing phenylalanine or tryptophan. D genes are given only for firm matches. The listing skips clone size in some rows; elsewhere it reads once, few, many or a size class.

J gene | V gene | clone size | D gene | CDR3 DNA | CDR3 protein
TRBJ2-2 | TRBV9 | . | TRBD2 | TGTGCCAGCAGCCTTACCGGGACTAGCGGAACGAACACCGGGGAGCTGTTTTTT | CASSLTGTSGTNTGELFF
TRBJ2-5 | TRBV3-1/TRBV3-2 | . | . | TGTGCCAGCAGCCAAGATACGGCAGCCCAAGAGACCCAGTACTTC | CASSQDTAAQETQYF
TRBJ2-5 | TRBV2 | few | TRBD1 | TGTGCCAGCAGTAGACAGGGAAGGTCCCAAGAGACCCAGTACTTC | CASSRQGRSQETQYF
TRBJ2-1 | TRBV5-1 | . | . | TGCGCCAGCAGCTTGGTTCCCGGGAGCTCCTACAATGAGCAGTTCTTC | CASSLVPGSSYNEQFF
TRBJ2-2 | TRBV11-2 | . | TRBD2 | TGTGCCAGCAGCTTACCCTCGGGGGGACGCTGGACCGGGGAGCTGTTTTTT | CASSLPSGGRWTGELFF
TRBJ1-6 | TRBV2 | . | . | TGTGCCAGCAGCTCAAAGAGGGGTTCACCCCTCCACTTT | CASSSKRGSPLHF
TRBJ1-5 | TRBV5-1 | . | . | TGCGCCAGCAGCTTGGACGGGGGCAGTCAGCCCCAGCATTTT | CASSLDGGSQPQHF
TRBJ2-4 | TRBV29-1 | once | . | TGCAGCGTTGAGGCGGGCGTGGACGGCGAGGACATTCAGTACTTC | CSVEAGVDGEDIQYF
TRBJ1-4 | TRBV5-1 | . | . | TGCGCCAGCAGCTTGGGGGGCAGGGTAAATGAAAAACTGTTTTTT | CASSLGGRVNEKLFF
TRBJ1-1 | TRBV9 | . | . | TGTGCCAGCAGCGCGGTCGGGGGGGTTAACACTGAAGCTTTCTTT | CASSAVGGVNTEAFF
TRBJ2-4 | TRBV6-1 | . | TRBD1 | TGTGCCAGCAGTGAACAGGGGGACATTCAGTACTTC | CASSEQGDIQYF
TRBJ1-5 | TRBV21-1 | . | . | TGTGCCAGAGACCAGGGATGTAACATTGTGGGGACAGGGGGCCGTCAGCCCCAGCATTTT | CARDQGCNIVGTGGRQPQHF
TRBJ1-1 | TRBV5-1 | . | . | TGCGCCAGCAGCTTGGAGGGCGGGGGTGAAGCTTTCTTT | CASSLEGGGEAFF
TRBJ1-2 | TRBV11-2 | . | TRBD1 | TGTGCCAGCAGCTTAGGGACAGGTCCCCTTTATGGCTACACCTTC | CASSLGTGPLYGYTF
TRBJ1-4 | TRBV5-1 | . | . | TGCGCCAGCAGCTTGGCTTTGATTGCAACTAATGAAAAACTGTTTTTT | CASSLALIATNEKLFF
TRBJ2-1 | TRBV19 | . | TRBD2 | TGTGCCAGTAGTATCCTAACGACTAGCGGACACAATGAGCAGTTCTTC | CASSILTTSGHNEQFF
TRBJ2-5 | TRBV5-1 | . | . | TGCGCCAGCAGTTCGGGGGAGTACCAAGAGACCCAGTACTTC | CASSSGEYQETQYF
TRBJ2-5 | TRBV30 | . | TRBD1 | TGTGCCTGGGGTAGGGACAGGGGTCGAGAGACCCAGTACTTC | CAWGRDRGRETQYF
TRBJ2-7 | TRBV14 | . | . | TGTGCCAGCAGCCAAGTGTCAGGCTCCTACGAGCAGTACTTC | CASSQVSGSYEQYF
TRBJ1-1 | TRBV19 | . | TRBD1 | TGTGCCAGTAGTACGGACAGGGAAGGAAGGTCGAACACTGAAGCTTTCTTT | CASSTDREGRSNTEAFF
TRBJ2-1 | TRBV29-1 | . | . | TGCAGCGTGGGGGTTGTGGGACACTCTTACAATGAGCAGTTCTTC | CSVGVVGHSYNEQFF
TRBJ1-2 | TRBV7-9 | . | . | TGTGCCAGCAGCTTAGCGAGGAGGGGTAGTAACTATGGCTACACCTTC | CASSLARRGSNYGYTF
TRBJ1-3 | TRBV14 | . | . | TGTGCCAGCAGCCGCAGTGGCACCTACTCTGGAAACACCATATATTTT | CASSRSGTYSGNTIYF
TRBJ2-3 | TRBV10-3 | . | TRBD2 | TGTGCCATCAGTGACCAGCGGGGGGGCCGGGATACGCAGTATTTT | CAISDQRGGRDTQYF
TRBJ1-5 | TRBV5-6 | . | . | TGTGCCAGCAGCTTGGGGGCCGATCAGCCCCAGCATTTT | CASSLGADQPQHF
TRBJ2-7 | TRBV3-1/TRBV3-2 | few | . | TGTGCCAGCAGCCAAGATTGGAGAGGGCAGTACTTC | CASSQDWRGQYF
TRBJ2-5 | TRBV7-3 | . | . | TGTGCCAGCAGCTTACTACCTCAGGTGGGGGGGCGCCAAGAGACCCAGTACTTC | CASSLLPQVGGRQETQYF
TRBJ1-6 | TRBV7-9 | . | . | TGTGCCAGCAGCCACGGAAATTCACCCCTCCACTTT | CASSHGNSPLHF
TRBJ1-1 | TRBV28 | . | TRBD1 | TGTGCCAGCACCGCCTCCGGGACAGGGAGTGCTGAAGCTTTCTTT | CASTASGTGSAEAFF
TRBJ2-5 | TRBV6-5 | few | . | TGTGCCAGCAGGCCTAGGCTAGACAGTCAAGAGACCCAGTACTTC | CASRPRLDSQETQYF
TRBJ1-1 | TRBV9 | . | . | TGTGCCAGCAGCCCACGTCGGGGGGCGAACACTGAAGCTTTCTTT | CASSPRRGANTEAFF
TRBJ1-3 | TRBV12-3/TRBV12-4 | . | . | TGTGCCATCCGGAACTCTGGAAACACCATATATTTT | CAIRNSGNTIYF
TRBJ2-1 | TRBV28 | . | . | TGTGCCAGCCAGGGTTTACCGTCTCATGAGCAGTTCTTC | CASQGLPSHEQFF
TRBJ2-7 | TRBV5-1 | . | . | TGCGCCAGCAGCAAGGGACGGCCGTACTCCTACGAGCAGTACTTC | CASSKGRPYSYEQYF
TRBJ2-3 | TRBV6-1 | . | . | TGTGCCAGCAGTGAAGTTGGCAGATCCACAGATACGCAGTATTTT | CASSEVGRSTDTQYF
TRBJ2-5 | TRBV5-1 | . | TRBD1 | TGCGCCAGCAGCTTTACGGACAGGGCGCAAGAGACCCAGTACTTC | CASSFTDRAQETQYF
TRBJ1-6 | TRBV19 | few | TRBD1 | TGTGCCAGTAGCGAACAGGGGTGGGGTTCACCCCTCCACTTT | CASSEQGWGSPLHF
TRBJ2-6 | TRBV9 | . | . | TGTGCCAGCAGCGTAGCTACGTGGGCGGGTGGGGCCAACGTCCTGACTTTC | CASSVATWAGGANVLTF
TRBJ2-5 | TRBV5-6 | . | TRBD2 | TGTGCCAGCAGCCACGGACTAGCGGAGGTCCAAGAGACCCAGTACTTC | CASSHGLAEVQETQYF
TRBJ2-7 | TRBV6-6 | . | . | TGTGCCAGCAGTTACGGGCATTACGAGCAGTACTTC | CASSYGHYEQYF
TRBJ2-5 | TRBV4-1 | once | . | TGCGCCAGCAGCCAAGATAACAGGGAAGAGACCCAGTACTTC | CASSQDNREETQYF
TRBJ2-1 | TRBV11-2 | . | TRBD2 | TGTGCCAGCAGCCGACTAGCGGGGGCGCGTGAGCAGTTCTTC | CASSRLAGAREQFF
TRBJ2-3 | TRBV4-2 | . | TRBD2 | TGTGCCAGCAGCCAAGATAAGAGACTAGCGGGGGGCCCTAGCACAGATACGCAGTATTTT | CASSQDKRLAGGPSTDTQYF
TRBJ2-1 | TRBV19 | . | TRBD2 | TGTGCCAGTAGTACCGGGGGGGCGTCCCTCGATGAGCAGTTCTTC | CASSTGGASLDEQFF
TRBJ2-5 | TRBV5-1 | . | . | TGCGCCAGCAGCCGACCCGAGACCCAGTACTTC | CASSRPETQYF